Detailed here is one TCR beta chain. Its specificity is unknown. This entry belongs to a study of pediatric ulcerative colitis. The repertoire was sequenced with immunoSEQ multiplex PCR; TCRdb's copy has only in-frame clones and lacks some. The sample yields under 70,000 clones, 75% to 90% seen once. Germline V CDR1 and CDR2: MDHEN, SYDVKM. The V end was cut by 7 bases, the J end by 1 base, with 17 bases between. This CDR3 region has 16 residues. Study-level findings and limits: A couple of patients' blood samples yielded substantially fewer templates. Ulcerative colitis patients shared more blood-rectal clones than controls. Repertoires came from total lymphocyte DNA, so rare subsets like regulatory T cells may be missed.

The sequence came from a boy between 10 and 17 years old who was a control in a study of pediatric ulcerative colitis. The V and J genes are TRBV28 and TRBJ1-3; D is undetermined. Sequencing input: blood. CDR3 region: CASTTAKGPSGNTIYF. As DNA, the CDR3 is TGTGCCAGCACAACTGCTAAGGGTCCTTCTGGAAACACCATATATTTT.